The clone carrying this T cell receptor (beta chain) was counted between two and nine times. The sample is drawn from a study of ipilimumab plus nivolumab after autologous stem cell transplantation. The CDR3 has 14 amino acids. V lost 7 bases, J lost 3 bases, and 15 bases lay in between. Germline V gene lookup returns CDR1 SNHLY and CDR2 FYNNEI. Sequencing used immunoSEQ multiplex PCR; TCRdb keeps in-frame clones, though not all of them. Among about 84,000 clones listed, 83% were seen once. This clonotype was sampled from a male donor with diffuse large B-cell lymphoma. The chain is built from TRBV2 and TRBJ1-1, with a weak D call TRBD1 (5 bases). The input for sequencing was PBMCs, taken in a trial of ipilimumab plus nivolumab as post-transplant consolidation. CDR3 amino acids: CASTIMSGYTEAFF. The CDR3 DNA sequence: TGTGCCAGCACTATTATGTCAGGGTACACTGAAGCTTTCTTT.